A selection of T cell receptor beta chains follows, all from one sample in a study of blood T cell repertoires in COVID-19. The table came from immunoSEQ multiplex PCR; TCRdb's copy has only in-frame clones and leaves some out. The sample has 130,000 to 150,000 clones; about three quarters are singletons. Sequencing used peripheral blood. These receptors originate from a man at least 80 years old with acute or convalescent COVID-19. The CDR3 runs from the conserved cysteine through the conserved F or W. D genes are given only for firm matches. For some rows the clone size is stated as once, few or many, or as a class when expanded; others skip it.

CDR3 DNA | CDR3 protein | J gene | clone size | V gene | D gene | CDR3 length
TGTGCCAGCAGCAGATGGACAGGCGAGCAGTACTTC | CASSRWTGEQYF | TRBJ2-7 | NA | TRBV11-2 | TRBD1 | 12
TGTGCCACCAGAACCCGGGGGAGGGAGACCCAGTACTTC | CATRTRGRETQYF | TRBJ2-5 | NA | TRBV25-1 | NA | 13
TGTGCCAGCTCACCATTTGACAGGGGAGATGGCTACACCTTC | CASSPFDRGDGYTF | TRBJ1-2 | NA | TRBV18 | TRBD1 | 14
TGTGCCAGCAGTTATAACAGGAACACTGAAGCTTTCTTT | CASSYNRNTEAFF | TRBJ1-1 | few | TRBV28 | NA | 13
TGTGCCAGCAGTTCTCCACCTCCAAGGAGCTATGGCTACACCTTC | CASSSPPPRSYGYTF | TRBJ1-2 | few | TRBV6-5 | NA | 15
TGTGCCAGCAGCCCTTACAGGGTGGTACCTCTTAACTATGGCTACACCTTC | CASSPYRVVPLNYGYTF | TRBJ1-2 | NA | TRBV7-8 | NA | 17
TGTGCCAGCAGTTTCGTTGTGACTAGCGGGGTTAGCACAGATACGCAGTATTTT | CASSFVVTSGVSTDTQYF | TRBJ2-3 | NA | TRBV28 | TRBD2 | 18
TGCGCCAGCAGCCAAGATCGGGGGGCCCGTTCGAATGAGCAGTTCTTC | CASSQDRGARSNEQFF | TRBJ2-1 | NA | TRBV4-1 | NA | 16
TGTGCCAGCAGCTTGAAAGCGGAGACCCAGTACTTC | CASSLKAETQYF | TRBJ2-5 | NA | TRBV5-5 | NA | 12
TGTGCCAGCTCACCGCCCGGGACAGGGCTACGCGAGCAGTACTTC | CASSPPGTGLREQYF | TRBJ2-7 | NA | TRBV18 | TRBD1 | 15
TGCGCCAGCAGCTACTCAGGGGCCGGGACCGGGGAGCTGTTTTTT | CASSYSGAGTGELFF | TRBJ2-2 | NA | TRBV5-1 | NA | 15
TGTGCCTGGAGTGTACGTGGCACAAGCTCTGGAAACACCATATATTTT | CAWSVRGTSSGNTIYF | TRBJ1-3 | few | TRBV30 | NA | 16
TGTGCCAGCAGTGGATGGGGGGTCCAGCCCCAGCATTTT | CASSGWGVQPQHF | TRBJ1-5 | NA | TRBV6-2/TRBV6-3 | NA | 13
TGCAGCGCCGCGGCGGGGAGGACAGATACGCAGTATTTT | CSAAAGRTDTQYF | TRBJ2-3 | few | TRBV29-1 | NA | 13
TGTGCCAGCAGGCTACTAGCGGGGGGGCAGTTCTTC | CASRLLAGGQFF | TRBJ2-1 | NA | TRBV6-5 | TRBD2 | 12
TGTGCCAGCTCACCTGGACAGGGGGCATCTAACTATGGCTACACCTTC | CASSPGQGASNYGYTF | TRBJ1-2 | once | TRBV18 | TRBD1 | 16
TGTGCCAGCAGCCAGACAGGGCCAAATGAGCAGTTCTTC | CASSQTGPNEQFF | TRBJ2-1 | NA | TRBV7-3 | TRBD1 | 13
TGTGCCAGCTCACCGGGACAGGGGGCTTATGAGCCCCAGCATTTT | CASSPGQGAYEPQHF | TRBJ1-5 | NA | TRBV18 | TRBD1 | 15
TGTGCCAGCAGCCCCAATACAGCCCCTAACTATGGCTACACCTTC | CASSPNTAPNYGYTF | TRBJ1-2 | NA | TRBV3-1/TRBV3-2 | NA | 15
TGTGCCAGCAGTACCCCGCGGGGCAGAGGGTTCTACGAGCAGTACTTC | CASSTPRGRGFYEQYF | TRBJ2-7 | NA | TRBV6-2/TRBV6-3 | NA | 16
TGTGCCAGCAGGGCCTTCAAACAGGGGAATGAAGCTTTCTTT | CASRAFKQGNEAFF | TRBJ1-1 | once | TRBV2 | TRBD1 | 14
TGTGCCACCAGTTTTGGGACAGGGCTCGGAGGCTACACCTTC | CATSFGTGLGGYTF | TRBJ1-2 | NA | TRBV15 | TRBD1 | 14
TGTGCCAGCAGCTCGCTGACAGGGGGTACGCAGTATTTT | CASSSLTGGTQYF | TRBJ2-3 | NA | TRBV11-1 | TRBD1 | 13
TGTGCCAGCAGCCAGGGACAGGGGAATAATTCACCCCTCCACTTT | CASSQGQGNNSPLHF | TRBJ1-6 | NA | TRBV7-3 | TRBD1 | 15
TGTGCCAGCAGTTTCTGGACAGCTCACCAAGAGACCCAGTACTTC | CASSFWTAHQETQYF | TRBJ2-5 | few | TRBV7-9 | NA | 15
TGCAGCGTCGATACAGGACAGGTAGCTTTCTTT | CSVDTGQVAFF | TRBJ1-1 | NA | TRBV29-1 | TRBD1 | 11
TGCGCCAGCAGCTCCCTAGGGAGCTCCTATAATTCACCCCTCCACTTT | CASSSLGSSYNSPLHF | TRBJ1-6 | NA | TRBV5-1 | NA | 16
TGTGCCACCAGTGACCGGGACAACGGGCTGGATCAGCCCCAGCATTTT | CATSDRDNGLDQPQHF | TRBJ1-5 | few | TRBV24-1 | NA | 16
TGCGCCAGCAGCACCCGGACTAGCGGGAACACAGATACGCAGTATTTT | CASSTRTSGNTDTQYF | TRBJ2-3 | NA | TRBV5-1 | TRBD2 | 16